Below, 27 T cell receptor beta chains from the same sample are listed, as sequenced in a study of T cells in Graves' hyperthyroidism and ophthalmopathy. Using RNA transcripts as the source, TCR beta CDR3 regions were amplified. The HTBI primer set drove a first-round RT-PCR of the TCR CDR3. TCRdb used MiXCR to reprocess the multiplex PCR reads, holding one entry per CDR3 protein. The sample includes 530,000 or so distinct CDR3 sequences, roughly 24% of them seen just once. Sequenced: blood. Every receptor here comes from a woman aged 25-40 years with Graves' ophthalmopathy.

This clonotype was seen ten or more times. The CDR3, as DNA: TGCAGTGCTGGGACAGGGGTTAGCTATGGCTACACCTTC. It specifies CSAGTGVSYGYTF. The chain is built from TRBV20-1 and TRBJ1-2; 10 nucleotides line up with TRBD1. CDR3 length: 13 residues. Germline V CDR1 and CDR2: DFQATT, SNEGSKA (reference sequence). V trimming: 5 bases; J trimming: 4 bases; junction bases outside the gene matches: 4.

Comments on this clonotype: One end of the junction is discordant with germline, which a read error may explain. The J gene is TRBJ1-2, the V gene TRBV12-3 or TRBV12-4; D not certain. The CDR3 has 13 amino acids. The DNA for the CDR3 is TGTGCCAGCACTTCCTCTGGTAACAATGGCTACACCTTC. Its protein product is CASTSSGNNGYTF.

The CDR3 DNA reads as TGTGCCAGCAGTTCACCCCACGGACATTCTGGAAACACCATATATTTT. Its protein is CASSSPHGHSGNTIYF. The rearrangement joins TRBV12-3 or TRBV12-4 to TRBJ1-3; D is perhaps TRBD1 (5 bases). V dropped 4 bases and J dropped 1 base, with 14 bases sitting between them. CDR3 length: 16 residues.

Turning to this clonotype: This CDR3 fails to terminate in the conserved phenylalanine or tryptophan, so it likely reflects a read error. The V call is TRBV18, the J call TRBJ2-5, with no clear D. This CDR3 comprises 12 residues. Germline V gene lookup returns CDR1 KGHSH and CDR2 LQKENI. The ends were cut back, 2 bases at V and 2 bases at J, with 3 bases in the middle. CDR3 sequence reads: CASSPGQETQYL. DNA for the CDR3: TGTGCCAGCTCACCAGGACAAGAGACCCAGTACCTC.

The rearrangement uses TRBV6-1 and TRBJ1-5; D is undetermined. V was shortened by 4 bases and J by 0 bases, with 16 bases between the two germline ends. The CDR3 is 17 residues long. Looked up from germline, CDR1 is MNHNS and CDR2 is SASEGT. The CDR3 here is CASSVTQGGYSNQPQHF. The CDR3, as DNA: TGTGCCAGCAGTGTGACACAAGGAGGATATAGCAATCAGCCCCAGCATTTT.

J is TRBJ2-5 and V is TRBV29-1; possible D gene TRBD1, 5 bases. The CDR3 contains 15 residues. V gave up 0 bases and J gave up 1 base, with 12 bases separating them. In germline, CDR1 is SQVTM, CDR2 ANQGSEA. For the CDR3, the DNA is TGCAGCGTTGAAGATGACGACAGCGCCCAAGAGACCCAGTACTTC. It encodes CSVEDDDSAQETQYF. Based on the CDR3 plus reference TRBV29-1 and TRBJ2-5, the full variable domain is SAVISQKPSRDICQRGTSLTIQCQVDSQVTMMFWYRQQPGQSLTLIATANQGSEATYESGFVIDKFPISRPNLTFSTLTVSNMSPEDSSIYLCSVEDDDSAQETQYFGPGTRLLVL.

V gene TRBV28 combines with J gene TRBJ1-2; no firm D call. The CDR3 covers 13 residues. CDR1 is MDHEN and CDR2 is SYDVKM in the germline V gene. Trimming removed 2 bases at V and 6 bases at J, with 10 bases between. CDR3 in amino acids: CASSLIEQNGYTF. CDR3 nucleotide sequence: TGTGCCAGCAGTTTAATTGAGCAAAATGGCTACACCTTC.

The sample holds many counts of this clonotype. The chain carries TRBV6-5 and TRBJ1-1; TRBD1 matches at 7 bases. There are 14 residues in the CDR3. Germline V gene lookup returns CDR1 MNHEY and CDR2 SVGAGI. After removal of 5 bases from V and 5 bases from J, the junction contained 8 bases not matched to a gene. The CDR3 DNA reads TGTGCCAGCAGTCACCCAGGGGGGAGGACTGAAGCTTTCTTT. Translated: CASSHPGGRTEAFF.

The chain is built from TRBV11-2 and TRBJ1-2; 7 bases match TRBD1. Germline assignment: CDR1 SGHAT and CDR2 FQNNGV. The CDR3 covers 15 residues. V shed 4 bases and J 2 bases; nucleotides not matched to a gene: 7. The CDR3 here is CASSSGQGGNYGYTF. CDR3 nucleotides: TGTGCCAGCAGCTCGGGTCAGGGGGGGAACTATGGCTACACCTTC. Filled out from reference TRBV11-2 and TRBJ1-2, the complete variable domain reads EAGVAQSPRYKIIEKRQSVAFWCNPISGHATLYWYQQILGQGPKLLIQFQNNGVVDDSQLPKDRFSAERLKGVDSTLKIQPAKLEDSAVYLCASSSGQGGNYGYTFGSGTRLTVV.

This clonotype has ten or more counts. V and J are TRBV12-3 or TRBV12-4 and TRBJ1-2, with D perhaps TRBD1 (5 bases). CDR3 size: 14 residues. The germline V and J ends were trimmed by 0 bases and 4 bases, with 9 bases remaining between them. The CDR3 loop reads CASSLAGEGYGYTF. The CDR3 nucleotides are TGTGCCAGCAGTTTAGCAGGGGAGGGCTATGGCTACACCTTC.

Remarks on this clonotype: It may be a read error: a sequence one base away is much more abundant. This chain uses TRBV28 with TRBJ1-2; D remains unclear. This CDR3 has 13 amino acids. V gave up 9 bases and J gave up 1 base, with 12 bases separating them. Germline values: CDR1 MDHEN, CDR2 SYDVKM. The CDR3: CASSGLVNYGYTF. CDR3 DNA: TGTGCCAGTTCAGGCTTAGTTAACTATGGCTACACCTTC.

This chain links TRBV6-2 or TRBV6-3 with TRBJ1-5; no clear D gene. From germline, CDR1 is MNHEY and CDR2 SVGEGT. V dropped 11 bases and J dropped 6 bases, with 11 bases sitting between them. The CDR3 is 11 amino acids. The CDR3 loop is CAGSPGQPQHF. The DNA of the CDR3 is TGTGCCGGCTCCCCTGGTCAGCCCCAGCATTTT.

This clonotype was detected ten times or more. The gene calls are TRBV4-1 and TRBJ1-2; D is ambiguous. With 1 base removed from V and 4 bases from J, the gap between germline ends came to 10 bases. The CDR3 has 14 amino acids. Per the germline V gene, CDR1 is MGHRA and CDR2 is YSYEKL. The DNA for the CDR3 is TGCGCCAGCAGCCAAGTATCAGACTCCTATGGCTACACCTTC. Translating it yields CASSQVSDSYGYTF.

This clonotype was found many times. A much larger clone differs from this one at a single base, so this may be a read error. The CDR3 DNA is TGTGCCAGCAGTCAGACTAGCGGGGGGAACCAAGAGACCCAGTACTTC. This encodes CASSQTSGGNQETQYF. The rearrangement uses TRBV7-2 and TRBJ2-5, with TRBD2 matching 13 bases. V trimming: 6 bases; J trimming: 0 bases; junction bases outside the gene matches: 4. This CDR3 is built from 16 residues. Germline CDR1 reads SGHTA; CDR2 reads FQGNSA.

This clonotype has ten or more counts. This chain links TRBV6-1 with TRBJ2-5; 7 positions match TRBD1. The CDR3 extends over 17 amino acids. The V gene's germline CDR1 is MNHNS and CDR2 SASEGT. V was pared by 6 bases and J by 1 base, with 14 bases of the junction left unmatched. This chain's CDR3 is CASSPPLGQGVQETQYF. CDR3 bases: TGTGCCAGCAGCCCACCCCTGGGGCAGGGGGTCCAAGAGACCCAGTACTTC.

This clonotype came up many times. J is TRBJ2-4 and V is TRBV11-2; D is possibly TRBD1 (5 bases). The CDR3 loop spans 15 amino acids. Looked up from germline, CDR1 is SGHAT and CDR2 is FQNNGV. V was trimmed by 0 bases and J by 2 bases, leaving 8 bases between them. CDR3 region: CASSLDWTSKNIQYF. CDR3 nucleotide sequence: TGTGCCAGCAGCTTAGATTGGACATCCAAAAACATTCAGTACTTC. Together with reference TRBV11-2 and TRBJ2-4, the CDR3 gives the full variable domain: EAGVAQSPRYKIIEKRQSVAFWCNPISGHATLYWYQQILGQGPKLLIQFQNNGVVDDSQLPKDRFSAERLKGVDSTLKIQPAKLEDSAVYLCASSLDWTSKNIQYFGAGTRLSVL.

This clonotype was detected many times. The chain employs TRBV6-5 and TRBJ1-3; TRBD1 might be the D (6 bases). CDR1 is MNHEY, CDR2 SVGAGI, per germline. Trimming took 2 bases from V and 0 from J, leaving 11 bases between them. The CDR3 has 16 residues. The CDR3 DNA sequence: TGTGCCAGCAGTTACGGAGGGGGTTTCTCTGGAAACACCATATATTTT. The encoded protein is CASSYGGGFSGNTIYF.

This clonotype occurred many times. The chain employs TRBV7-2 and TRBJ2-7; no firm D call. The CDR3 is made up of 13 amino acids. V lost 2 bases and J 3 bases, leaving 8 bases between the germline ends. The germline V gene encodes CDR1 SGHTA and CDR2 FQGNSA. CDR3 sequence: CASSLRQFYEQYF. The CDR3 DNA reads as TGTGCCAGCAGCTTACGGCAGTTCTACGAGCAGTACTTC.

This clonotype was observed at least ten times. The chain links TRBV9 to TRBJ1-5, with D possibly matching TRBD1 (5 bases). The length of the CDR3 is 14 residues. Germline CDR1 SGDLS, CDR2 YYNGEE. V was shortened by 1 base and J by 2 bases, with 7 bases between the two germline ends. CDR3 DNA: TGTGCCAGCAGCGTACAGACAGGCAATCAGCCCCAGCATTTT. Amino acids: CASSVQTGNQPQHF. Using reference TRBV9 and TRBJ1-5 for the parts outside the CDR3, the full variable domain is DSGVTQTPKHLITATGQRVTLRCSPRSGDLSVYWYQQSLDQGLQFLIQYYNGEERAKGNILERFSAQQFPDLHSELNLSSLELGDSALYFCASSVQTGNQPQHFGDGTRLSIL.

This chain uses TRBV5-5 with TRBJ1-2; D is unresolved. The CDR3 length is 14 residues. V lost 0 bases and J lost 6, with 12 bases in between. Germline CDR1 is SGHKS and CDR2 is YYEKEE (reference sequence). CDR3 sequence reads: CASSLERRVDGYTF. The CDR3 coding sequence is TGTGCCAGCAGCTTGGAAAGGAGGGTGGATGGCTACACCTTC.

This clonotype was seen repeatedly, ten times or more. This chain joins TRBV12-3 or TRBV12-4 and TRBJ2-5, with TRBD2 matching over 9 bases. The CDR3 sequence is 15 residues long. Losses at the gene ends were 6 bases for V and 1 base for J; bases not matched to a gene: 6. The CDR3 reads CASSLMRGGQETQYF. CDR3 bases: TGTGCCAGCAGCCTCATGCGGGGGGGCCAAGAGACCCAGTACTTC.

The CDR3 bases are TGTGCCAGCAGCCCAGGGGCGGGAATCTATGGCTACACCTTC. Its protein is CASSPGAGIYGYTF. The chain links TRBV7-2 to TRBJ1-2; possible D gene TRBD1, 6 bases. Trimming cost V 5 bases and J 4 bases, with 14 bases left between them. The CDR3 length is 14 residues. The germline gives CDR1 SGHTA, CDR2 FQGNSA.

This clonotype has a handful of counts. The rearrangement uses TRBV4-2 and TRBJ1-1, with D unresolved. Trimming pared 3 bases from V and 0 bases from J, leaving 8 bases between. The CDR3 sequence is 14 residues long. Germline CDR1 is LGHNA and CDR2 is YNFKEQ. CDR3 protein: CASSHVIMNTEAFF. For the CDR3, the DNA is TGTGCCAGCAGCCATGTCATAATGAACACTGAAGCTTTCTTT.

The CDR3 loop is CASTTRDRGRETQYF. CDR3 in DNA: TGTGCCAGCACGACGCGGGACAGGGGGCGAGAGACCCAGTACTTC. The chain joins TRBV12-3 or TRBV12-4 to TRBJ2-5; 12 bases agree with TRBD1. The CDR3 length is 15 residues. The trim removed 7 bases at V and 4 bases at J, leaving 7 bases unmatched.

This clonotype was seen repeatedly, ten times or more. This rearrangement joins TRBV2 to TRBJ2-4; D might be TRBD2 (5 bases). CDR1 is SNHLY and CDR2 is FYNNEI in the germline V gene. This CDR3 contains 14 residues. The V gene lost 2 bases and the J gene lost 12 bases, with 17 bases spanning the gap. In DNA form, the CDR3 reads TGTGCCAGCAGTGAATTGAGCGGAGTCCCTAATCAGTACTTC. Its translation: CASSELSGVPNQYF.

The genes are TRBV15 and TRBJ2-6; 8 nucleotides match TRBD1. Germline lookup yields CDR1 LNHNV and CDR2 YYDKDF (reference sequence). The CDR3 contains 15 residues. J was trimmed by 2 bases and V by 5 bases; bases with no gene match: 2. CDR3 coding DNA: TGTGCCACCAGCGGCAGGGGGCCTGGGGCCAACGTCCTGACTTTC. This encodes CATSGRGPGANVLTF.

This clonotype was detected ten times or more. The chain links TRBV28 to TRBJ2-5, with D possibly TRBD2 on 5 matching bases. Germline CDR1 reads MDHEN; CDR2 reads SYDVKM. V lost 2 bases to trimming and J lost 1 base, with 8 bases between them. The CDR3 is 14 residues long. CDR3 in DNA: TGTGCCAGCAGTTTAGATACTAGCCAAGAGACCCAGTACTTC. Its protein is CASSLDTSQETQYF.